This entry lists 9 T cell receptor beta chains sequenced from one sample in a study of T cell responses to AZD1222 COVID-19 vaccine (dated by TCRdb to the early 2020s). Sample time point, as interpreted from the label and publication: baseline before first vaccination. Preparation of the library involved the immunoSEQ multiplex PCR assay. TCRdb holds this immuneACCESS table with in-frame rearrangements only. Some clones are missing; in checked studies, unresolved V genes explain under half, and the rest has no known cause. The sample yields more than 100,000 clones; over 90% were counted once. Around 5.4% of the sample belongs to the ten largest clones. The sequences come from peripheral blood, collected on day 0 of AZD1222 vaccination. The receptor set was obtained from an adult in good health.

The chain recombines TRBV2 with TRBJ2-1; 14 nucleotides agree with TRBD2. The CDR3 runs 20 residues. V was pared by 10 bases and J by 11 bases, with 28 bases of the junction left unmatched. Germline-derived CDR1 and CDR2 are SNHLY and FYNNEI. CDR3 region: CATRVGLAGGPAGEQWQQFF. CDR3 bases: TGTGCCACCCGAGTAGGACTAGCGGGGGGCCCAGCGGGTGAGCAGTGGCAGCAGTTCTTC.

The V and J genes are TRBV5-1 and TRBJ1-1; D call uncertain. The germline V and J ends were trimmed by 5 bases and 8 bases, with 13 bases remaining between them. The CDR3 runs 12 residues. CDR1 SGHRS and CDR2 YFSETQ come from the germline V gene. The CDR3 DNA reads TGCGCCAGCAGAAACTGGGAGGGAGAAGCTTTCTTT. Its translation is CASRNWEGEAFF.

The J gene is TRBJ1-3, the V gene TRBV20-1; no clear D gene. V was cut by 5 bases and J by 0 bases, with 2 bases left in between. CDR1 and CDR2 from the germline V gene are DFQATT and SNEGSKA (reference sequence). This CDR3 spans 11 amino acids. The CDR3 here is CSADSGNTIYF. The CDR3, as DNA: TGCAGTGCTGACTCTGGAAACACCATATATTTT.

The chain recombines TRBV3-1 (or the pseudogene TRBV3-2) with TRBJ1-2; D possibly corresponds to TRBD1 (6 bases). The germline V gene encodes CDR1 LGHDT and CDR2 YNNKEL (reference sequence). Trimming took 4 bases from V and 8 from J, leaving 14 bases between them. The length of the CDR3 is 13 residues. CDR3 in DNA: TGTGCCAGCAGCCTCGAATCGACAGGAGGCTACACCTTC. This sequence encodes CASSLESTGGYTF.

This clone was recorded only once. The chain has TRBV6-1 and TRBJ2-3, with D perhaps matching TRBD1 or TRBD2 (5 bases each). The CDR3 loop spans 14 amino acids. The germline gives CDR1 MNHNS, CDR2 SASEGT. The V and J ends lost 2 bases and 4 bases respectively, with 10 bases between them. The CDR3 region is CASSESRDPDTQYF. The CDR3, as DNA: TGTGCCAGCAGTGAATCAAGGGACCCAGATACGCAGTATTTT.

V usage is TRBV3-1 (or the pseudogene TRBV3-2) and J usage is TRBJ1-3; D is uncertain. This CDR3 is 13 amino acids long. CDR1 is LGHDT and CDR2 is YNNKEL in the germline V gene (reference sequence). The V gene lost 4 bases and the J gene lost 2 bases, with 6 bases spanning the gap. In nucleotides, the CDR3 is TGTGCCAGCAGCCCCCGGGCTGGAAACACCATATATTTT. Translating gives CASSPRAGNTIYF.

This rearrangement joins TRBV5-1 to TRBJ2-3, with TRBD2 matching over 16 bases. The CDR3 totals 15 residues. V lost 7 bases and J lost 5; bases outside the gene matches: 4. CDR1 is SGHRS, CDR2 YFSETQ, per germline. This chain's CDR3 is CASGTSGGAGDTQYF. CDR3 bases: TGCGCCAGCGGGACTAGCGGGGGGGCCGGAGATACGCAGTATTTT.

J is TRBJ2-1 and V is TRBV7-8; 11 nucleotides line up with TRBD2. CDR1 is SGHVS and CDR2 is FQNEAQ in the germline V gene. The ends lost 4 bases at V and 0 bases at J; junction bases unmatched: 14. The CDR3 contains 20 residues. CDR3 in amino acids: CASSSPSLAGGFISYNEQFF. CDR3 DNA sequence: TGTGCCAGCAGCTCCCCCTCCCTAGCGGGGGGTTTTATCTCCTACAATGAGCAGTTCTTC. The entire variable domain, with the rest obtained from reference TRBV7-8 and TRBJ2-1, is as follows: GAGVSQSPRYKVAKRGQDVALRCDPISGHVSLFWYQQALGQGPEFLTYFQNEAQLDKSGLPSDRFFAERPEGSVSTLKIQRTQQEDSAVYLCASSSPSLAGGFISYNEQFFGPGTRLTVL.

With regard to this clone: Sequence at one end of the junction differs from germline and may be a read error. The chain couples TRBV15 to TRBJ1-1; 11 bases agree with TRBD1. CDR1 LNHNV and CDR2 YYDKDF come from the germline V gene (reference sequence). This CDR3 has 15 amino acids. For the CDR3, the DNA is TGTGCCACCAGCAGGGACAGGGGGCTGAAGACTGAAGCTTTCTTT. Translation gives CATSRDRGLKTEAFF. Looking up the rest from reference TRBV15 and TRBJ1-1 gives the full variable domain: DAMVIQNPRYQVTQFGKPVTLSCSQTLNHNVMYWYQQKSSQAPKLLFHYYDKDFNNEADTPDNFQSRRPNTSFCFLDIRSPGLGDTAMYLCATSRDRGLKTEAFFGQGTRLTVV.